This TCR beta chain was sequenced for a study of blood T cells in healthy people across ages. As regards this clonotype: Its cognate antigen is unknown.

Points from the study as a whole: With age, beta diversity per million T cells declined roughly linearly, significantly by 35 to 40.

This CDR3 contains 13 residues. Germline V gene data show CDR1 as WSHSY and CDR2 as SAAADI. The V and J ends lost 10 bases and 5 bases respectively, with 17 bases between them. Sample-barcoded 5' priming and a J-beta primer mix drove a second PCR of roughly 6 to 12 cycles. TCRdb called the 5' RACE reads again in MiXCR, with one record for every CDR3 protein. The data show about a million distinct CDR3 sequences, roughly half seen once. Sequenced input: blood. This chain links TRBV10-2 with TRBJ2-5; the D gene is possibly TRBD1 (6 bases). The receptor was isolated from an older woman in good health. CDR3 sequence reads: CATIRGLMETQYF. CDR3 DNA: TGCGCCACCATCAGGGGTTTGATGGAGACCCAGTACTTC.